Below, 6 T cell receptor beta chains from the same sample are listed, as sequenced in a study of read filtering for tumor transcriptome and immune sequencing. This library used around 0.4 ug RNA and molecular barcoded adaptors spanning alpha/delta and beta/gamma chains. From the reads, TCRdb called clonotypes with MiXCR, one entry per CDR3 protein. Altogether fewer than 90,000 distinct CDR3 sequences are present, roughly 12% being singletons, with the ten largest covering under 15%. Sequenced material: a population of CD138-negative cells sorted from bone marrow. All receptors come from a donor aged 40 or older with multiple myeloma.

This clonotype was picked up many times. The chain employs TRBV28 and TRBJ2-1; 9 bases map to TRBD1. Germline CDR1 reads MDHEN; CDR2 reads SYDVKM. CDR3 length: 15 amino acids. V gave up 4 bases and J gave up 8 bases; unmatched junction bases: 9. The CDR3 reads CASSSTGTGFYEQFF. The CDR3 region has the DNA TGTGCCAGCAGTTCAACCGGGACAGGGTTCTATGAGCAGTTCTTC.

This clonotype came up many times. The gene calls are TRBV20-1 and TRBJ2-5; D is unclear. The V gene's germline CDR1 is DFQATT and CDR2 SNEGSKA (reference sequence). CDR3 length: 10 residues. V was pared by 4 bases and J by 5 bases, with 5 bases between. The CDR3 DNA is TGCAGTGCTATACAGGAGACCCAGTACTTC. It encodes CSAIQETQYF.

This clonotype was found a few times. One base away lies a much larger clone, so this may be a sequencing read error. The final CDR3 position lacks the conserved phenylalanine or tryptophan, pointing to a likely read error. This chain joins TRBV12-3 or TRBV12-4 and TRBJ2-1; D is undetermined. V gave up 6 bases and J gave up 9 bases, with 9 bases separating them. There are 11 residues in the CDR3. The CDR3 coding sequence is TGTGCCAGCAGCACTTCGGTTGAGCAGTTCCTC. Translating it yields CASSTSVEQFL.

This clonotype was observed many times. The rearrangement links TRBV5-1 to TRBJ2-6, with D perhaps matching TRBD1 (5 bases). Germline V gene data show CDR1 as SGHRS and CDR2 as YFSETQ. Trimming stripped 7 bases from V and 2 bases from J, with 10 bases between. The CDR3 loop spans 14 amino acids. The CDR3 nucleotides read TGCGCCAGCCAAACAGGAACTGGGGCCAACGTCCTGACTTTC. Protein product: CASQTGTGANVLTF. The whole variable domain, remainder taken from reference TRBV5-1 and TRBJ2-6, is KAGVTQTPRYLIKTRGQQVTLSCSPISGHRSVSWYQQTPGQGLQFLFEYFSETQRNKGNFPGRFSGRQFSNSRSEMNVSTLELGDSALYLCASQTGTGANVLTFGAGSRLTVL.

Many counts were recorded for this clonotype. V is TRBV28 and J is TRBJ1-5; D remains ambiguous. CDR1 MDHEN and CDR2 SYDVKM come from the germline V gene. The ends were cut back, 2 bases at V and 4 bases at J, with 6 bases in the middle. CDR3 length equals 13 residues. The CDR3 bases are TGTGCCAGCAGTTTAGACCAAAATCAGCCCCAGCATTTT. Amino acids: CASSLDQNQPQHF.

This clonotype showed up many times. This chain joins TRBV5-1 and TRBJ1-1; no clear D. Germline V gives CDR1 SGHRS, CDR2 YFSETQ. V dropped 0 bases and J dropped 1 base, with 10 bases sitting between them. The length of the CDR3 is 15 residues. The chain's CDR3 is CASSLGAARNTEAFF. The CDR3 coding sequence is TGCGCCAGCAGCTTGGGGGCAGCAAGGAACACTGAAGCTTTCTTT.